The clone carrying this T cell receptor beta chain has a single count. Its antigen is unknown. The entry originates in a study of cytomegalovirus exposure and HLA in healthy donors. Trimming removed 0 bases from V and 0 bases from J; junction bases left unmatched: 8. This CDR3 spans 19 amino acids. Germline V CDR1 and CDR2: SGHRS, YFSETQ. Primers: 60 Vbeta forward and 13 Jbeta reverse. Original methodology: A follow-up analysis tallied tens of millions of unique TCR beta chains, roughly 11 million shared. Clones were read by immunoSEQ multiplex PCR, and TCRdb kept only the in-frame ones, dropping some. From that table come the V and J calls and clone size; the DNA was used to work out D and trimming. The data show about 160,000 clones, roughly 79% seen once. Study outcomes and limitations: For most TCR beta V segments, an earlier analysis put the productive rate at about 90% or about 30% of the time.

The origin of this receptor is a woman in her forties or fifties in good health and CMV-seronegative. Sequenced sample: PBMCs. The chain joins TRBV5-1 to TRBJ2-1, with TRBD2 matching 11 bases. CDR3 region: CASSLVSGRAISSYNEQFF. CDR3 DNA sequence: TGCGCCAGCAGCTTGGTTAGCGGGAGGGCTATCAGCTCCTACAATGAGCAGTTCTTC.